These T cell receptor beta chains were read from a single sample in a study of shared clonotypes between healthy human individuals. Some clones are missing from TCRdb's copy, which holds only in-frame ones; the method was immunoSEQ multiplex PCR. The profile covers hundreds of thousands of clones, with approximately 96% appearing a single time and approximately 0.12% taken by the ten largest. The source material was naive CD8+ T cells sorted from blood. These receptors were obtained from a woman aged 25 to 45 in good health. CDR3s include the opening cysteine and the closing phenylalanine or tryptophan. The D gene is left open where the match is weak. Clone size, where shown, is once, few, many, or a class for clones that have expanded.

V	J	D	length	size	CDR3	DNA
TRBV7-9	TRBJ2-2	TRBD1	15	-	CASSPGQANTGELFF	TGTGCCAGCAGCCCGGGACAGGCGAACACCGGGGAGCTGTTTTTT
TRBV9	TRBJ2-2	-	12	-	CASSVVDGELFF	TGTGCCAGCAGCGTAGTGGACGGGGAGCTGTTTTTT
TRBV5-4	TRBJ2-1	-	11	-	CASSRDSEQFF	TGTGCCAGCAGCCGGGACTCCGAGCAGTTCTTC
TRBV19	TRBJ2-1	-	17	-	CASSTERGPILENEQFF	TGTGCCAGTAGTACCGAACGCGGACCCATTCTGGAGAATGAGCAGTTCTTC
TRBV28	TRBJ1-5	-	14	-	CASSLWGYTQPQHF	TGTGCCAGCAGTTTATGGGGGTACACGCAGCCCCAGCATTTT
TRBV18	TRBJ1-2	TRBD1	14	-	CASSPKDRAYGYTF	TGTGCCAGCTCACCCAAGGACAGGGCCTATGGCTACACCTTC
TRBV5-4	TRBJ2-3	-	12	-	CASSLAQDTQYF	TGTGCCAGCAGCTTGGCCCAAGATACGCAGTATTTT
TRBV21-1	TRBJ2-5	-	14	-	CASSKEGSQETQYF	TGTGCCAGCAGCAAAGAAGGCAGTCAAGAGACCCAGTACTTC
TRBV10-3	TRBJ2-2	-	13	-	CAISDPGAGELFF	TGTGCCATCAGTGATCCGGGGGCCGGGGAGCTGTTTTTT
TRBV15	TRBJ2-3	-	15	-	CATNSMAGGSDTQYF	TGTGCCACCAACAGCATGGCCGGAGGGTCAGATACGCAGTATTTT
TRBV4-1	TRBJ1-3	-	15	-	CASSQGITSGNTIYF	TGCGCCAGCAGCCAAGGAATAACCTCTGGAAACACCATATATTTT
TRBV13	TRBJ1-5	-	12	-	CASSYSNQPQHF	TGTGCCAGCAGCTATAGCAATCAGCCCCAGCATTTT
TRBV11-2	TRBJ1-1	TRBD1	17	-	CASSLRDRGLTNTEAFF	TGTGCCAGCAGCTTAAGAGACAGGGGGCTGACGAACACTGAAGCTTTCTTT
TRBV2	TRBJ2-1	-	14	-	CATMSASSYNEQFF	TGTGCCACCATGTCGGCGAGCTCCTACAATGAGCAGTTCTTC
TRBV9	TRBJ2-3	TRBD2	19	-	CASSGGTSGDYSLTDTQYF	TGTGCCAGCAGCGGGGGGACTAGCGGGGATTATTCTCTCACAGATACGCAGTATTTT
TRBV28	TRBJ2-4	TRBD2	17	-	CASSHHSGRTEENIQYF	TGTGCCAGCAGCCACCATAGCGGGAGGACAGAGGAGAACATTCAGTACTTC
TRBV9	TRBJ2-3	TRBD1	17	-	CASSVTSGQGSSDTQYF	TGTGCCAGCAGCGTAACCTCGGGACAGGGTAGTTCAGATACGCAGTATTTT
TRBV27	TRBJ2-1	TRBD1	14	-	CASSLSRGHHEQFF	TGTGCCAGCAGTTTGTCCAGGGGGCACCATGAGCAGTTCTTC
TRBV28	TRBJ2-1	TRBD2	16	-	CASSLDPGLAMDEQFF	TGTGCCAGCAGTCTCGACCCGGGACTAGCGATGGATGAGCAGTTCTTC
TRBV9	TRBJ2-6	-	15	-	CASSGGFTGANVLTF	TGTGCCAGCAGCGGAGGGTTCACCGGGGCCAACGTCCTGACTTTC
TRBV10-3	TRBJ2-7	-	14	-	CAISGVEGGYEQYF	TGTGCCATCAGTGGGGTGGAGGGGGGATACGAGCAGTACTTC
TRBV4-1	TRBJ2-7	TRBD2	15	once	CASSPAGGYSYEQYF	TGCGCCAGCAGCCCCGCGGGGGGATACTCCTACGAGCAGTACTTC
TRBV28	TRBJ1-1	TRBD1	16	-	CASSLVGGAANTEAFF	TGTGCCAGCAGTTTAGTAGGGGGCGCAGCAAACACTGAAGCTTTCTTT
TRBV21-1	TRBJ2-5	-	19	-	CASSKKVRQGISRRETQYF	TGTGCCAGCAGCAAAAAAGTGCGACAGGGGATCTCCCGGCGAGAGACCCAGTACTTC